This T cell receptor (beta chain) was obtained from a study of siplizumab effects on memory and regulatory T cells. Points from the study as a whole: No naive or memory phenotype could be assigned to roughly 75-96% of proliferating clones. A significant reduction in alloreactive sequences traceable to unstimulated CD4+ memory cells was produced by siplizumab. Memory T cells appeared less diverse than naive cells, which seemed to contribute substantially to alloresponse. Most alloreactive clones went unmapped to unstimulated subsets; only a minor fraction mapped.

The repertoire was sequenced with immunoSEQ multiplex PCR; TCRdb's copy has only in-frame clones and lacks some. The sample holds approximately 120,000 clones, roughly 95% seen once. A note on this clone: Its target is unknown.

The sequence was collected from a human donor in good health. The sequenced sample consisted of non-Treg CD4+ T cells sorted from blood.

The CDR3 DNA reads as TGCGCCAGCAGTGGAACGGGACGAGGAAACACTGAAGCTTTCTTT. Translation gives CASSGTGRGNTEAFF. The chain recombines TRBV10-1 with TRBJ1-1, with D perhaps TRBD1 (5 bases). In germline, CDR1 is WNHNN, CDR2 SYGVQD (reference sequence). The V and J ends lost 4 bases and 2 bases respectively, with 14 bases between them. This CDR3 contains 15 residues.